This T cell receptor (beta chain) emerged from a study of blood T cells in healthy people across ages. Study as a whole: Capture by template switching was about one barcoded beta molecule per two T cells.

Then a second PCR, running about 6 to 12 cycles, was carried out with a sample-barcoded 5' primer and a J-beta primer mix. Per-sample output comprised a minimum of 3 million paired-end reads containing CDR3. TCRdb re-called the 5' RACE reads through MiXCR, storing one row per CDR3 protein. Of about 800,000 distinct CDR3 sequences in the sample, approximately 25% are singletons; the top ten hold under 4%. CDR3 length equals 14 residues. Deletions cut 4 bases from V and 4 bases from J, with 15 bases between. Per the germline V gene, CDR1 is DFQATT and CDR2 is SNEGSKA (reference sequence). There are a few counts of this clonotype. The same data also contributed to another study, on T cells of mothers and their children. That work states: Mothers yielded over 10 million CDR3 reads, children about 2.8 million each.

The rearrangement links TRBV20-1 to TRBJ2-3; weak D call: TRBD2 (6 bases). The clonotype comes from a boy between 5 and 17 years old in good health. Sequencing was done on a sample of blood. CDR3 DNA sequence: TGCAGTGCTAAAAACAGACAGCGGGCAGATACGCAGTATTTT. Protein sequence: CSAKNRQRADTQYF.